This T cell receptor (beta chain) was sequenced during a study of type 1 regulatory T cells listed by TCRdb under 2021. With respect to the entire study: An in vitro protocol by which a Tr1-enriched, alloantigen-specific CD4 T cell product named T-allo10 was generated was characterized in the study. T-allo10 was being tested clinically in patients with hematological malignancies who were undergoing allogeneic hematopoietic stem cell transplantation.

The listed sequencing device is Illumina MiSeq. TCRdb took the public reads, trimmed them with fastp at Q25, ran MiXCR for clone calling and kept in-frame beta chains. CDR3 protein sequences are deduplicated, and each keeps its most common genes and DNA. The sample table contains 90,000 to 100,000 distinct CDR3 sequences; only one count was recorded for 25% to 40% of them. The ten largest clones take up around 2.2% of the sample. This clonotype occurred a few times. The antigen it recognizes is unknown. Base qualities are not at hand, and no much larger clone is one base apart. From V the trimming removes 4 bases and from J it removes 4 bases, while the gene matches leave 20 bases of the junction unaccounted for. Counted from cysteine to phenylalanine, this CDR3 has 19 amino acids. The read is trimmed to its CDR3 DNA, 57 bases read in frame from base 1. In the germline V gene, CDR1 corresponds to LGHNA and CDR2 to YNFKEQ.

The sequenced sample consisted of CD4+ T cells, either the whole sample or a sorted fraction (not recorded which). Rearrangement joined TRBV4-2 to TRBJ2-3, and TRBD2 matches 7 of the central bases. The source is a human donor in good health. The nucleotides read TGTGCCAGCAGCCGCGTCTGGGGTGGTCGGGAGGCCAGGGCAGATACGCAGTATTTT. Translated, this gives CASSRVWGGREARADTQYF.